This TCR beta chain was retrieved from a study of post-analysis software for immune sequencing data. Study information: Some patients lacked subtype; others had relapsing-remitting, secondary progressive or progressive-relapsing disease. Findings and caveats of the study: Four to six TRBV segments appeared more often in patients than in controls, and TRBV5-6, TRBV5-1 and TRBV20-1 were among these. Normalized Chao1 diversity was significantly lower in multiple sclerosis patients than in controls. Batch-mates among the samples co-clustered strongly by F measure.

The V gene lost 2 bases and the J gene lost 8 bases, with 6 bases spanning the gap. The CDR3 length is 12 residues. Germline V gene data show CDR1 as WSHSY and CDR2 as SAAADI. Each TCR beta cDNA library carried unique molecular identifiers. Some 500,000 cDNA molecules were recovered from an input of roughly 0.85 to 10 million T cells. TCRdb itself ran the PCR reads through MiXCR, one entry per CDR3 protein. Counted here are hundreds of thousands of distinct CDR3 sequences, approximately 30% occurring once; the ten biggest clones make up around 0.56%. Of note for this clonotype: Its antigen is undetermined.

The material sequenced was blood. The chain joins TRBV10-2 to TRBJ2-2, with unresolved D. The receptor's source is a girl aged 5-17 years with multiple sclerosis. This CDR3 reads CASSEQAGELFF. The CDR3 DNA is TGCGCCAGCAGTGAGCAGGCTGGGGAGCTGTTTTTT.